Following are 8 T cell receptor beta chains from one sample sequenced in a study of human T cells and chemical hapten exposure (dated by TCRdb to the early 2020s). To prepare the library, RACE was applied. The sequencer was a NextSeq 500. TCRdb reprocessed the public reads (quality trimming at Q25 with fastp, clone calling with MiXCR) and kept in-frame beta chains. Duplicate CDR3 protein sequences are folded into a single record with the most common DNA and genes. The sample table contains about 82,000 distinct CDR3 sequences; only one count was recorded for 9.5% to 14% of them. The ten largest clones add up to about 4% of the sample. The time point label, read with the paper, signifies: patch test 3, about 24 weeks after DPC sensitization. The sample's treatment or condition label, decoded: therapeutic diphenylcyclopropenone sensitization with weekly scalp DPC. Here the sequenced sample was whole blood, taken in connection with sensitization to the hapten diphenylcyclopropenone (DPC). The receptors derive from a woman aged 45-65 years with alopecia areata. Some clones in this sample may be carry-over from other donors' samples.

The J gene is TRBJ1-5, the V gene TRBV2; TRBD1 matches 9 bases. Trimming took 6 bases from V and 4 from J; bases not matched to a gene: 7. This CDR3 is built from 15 residues. Germline-derived CDR1 and CDR2 are SNHLY and FYNNEI. CDR3 nucleotides: TGTGCCAGCAGAGCGGACAGGGGATATAATCAGCCCCAGCATTTT. Translating gives CASRADRGYNQPQHF.

Many counts were recorded for this clonotype. The chain recombines TRBV21-1 with TRBJ2-2; the table's D call TRBD1 went unverified against the DNA. TRBV21-1 is designated a pseudogene. This CDR3 region has 15 residues. The CDR3 sequence is CASSEPRRGAGELFF. The CDR3 nucleotides read TGTGCCAGCAGCGAACCCCGTCGAGGGGCCGGGGAGCTGTTTTTT.

This clonotype was seen a handful of times. J is TRBJ2-7 and V is TRBV20-1; 10 bases align to TRBD1. The germline V gene has CDR1 DFQATT and CDR2 SNEGSKA (reference sequence). Trimming cost V 5 bases and J 0 bases; bases outside gene matches: 7. This CDR3 has 15 amino acids. The CDR3 spells CSAGEGTGASYEQYF. The CDR3 DNA reads as TGCAGTGCTGGGGAAGGGACAGGGGCCTCCTACGAGCAGTACTTC.

This clonotype was found many times. The chain links TRBV14 to TRBJ2-2, with 7 bases identical to TRBD1. V lost 4 bases to trimming and J lost 3 bases; unmatched junction nucleotides: 8. Germline lookup yields CDR1 SGHDN and CDR2 FVKESK. This CDR3 region has 16 residues. This CDR3 is CASSPRTGYDTGELFF. CDR3 nucleotide sequence: TGTGCCAGCAGCCCACGGACAGGTTACGACACCGGGGAGCTGTTTTTT. Based on the CDR3 plus reference TRBV14 and TRBJ2-2, the full variable domain is EAGVTQFPSHSVIEKGQTVTLRCDPISGHDNLYWYRRVMGKEIKFLLHFVKESKQDESGMPNNRFLAERTGGTYSTLKVQPAELEDSGVYFCASSPRTGYDTGELFFGEGSRLTVL.

On this clonotype itself: This sequence may be a read error, since a much larger clone differs from it by one base. The CDR3 bases are TGTGCCAGCCGTTTTGACAGGGGGAACACTGAAGCTTTCTTT. Translated, it gives CASRFDRGNTEAFF. The rearrangement uses TRBV12-3 or TRBV12-4 and TRBJ1-1, with TRBD1 identical over 8 bases. The CDR3 has 14 amino acids.

The table lists this clonotype with many counts. V and J are TRBV27 and TRBJ2-7; 12 bases align to TRBD1. CDR3 length: 20 residues. J lost 4 bases, V lost 5 bases, and 21 bases had no gene match. Germline CDR1 MNHEY, CDR2 SMNVEV (reference sequence). CDR3 loop: CASSQITGTGGPGGAYEQYF. The CDR3 DNA reads TGTGCCAGCAGTCAGATTACCGGGACAGGGGGCCCTGGTGGGGCTTACGAGCAGTACTTC.

The sample holds a few counts of this clonotype. The J gene is TRBJ2-7, the V gene TRBV11-3; 8 positions agree with TRBD1. CDR1 is SGHNT and CDR2 is YENEEA in the germline V gene. V gave up 5 bases and J gave up 6 bases; unmatched junction bases: 6. The CDR3 consists of 13 residues. Written as DNA, the CDR3 is TGTGCCAGCAGCAAAGGAGGACAGGGCGAGCAGTACTTC. Translating it yields CASSKGGQGEQYF.

The DNA for the CDR3 is TGTGCCAGCATTCTCACGGGGGGTGCCCGGGGCGAGCAGTACTTC. Protein product: CASILTGGARGEQYF. The chain uses TRBV7-2 and TRBJ2-7; TRBD2 matches at 7 bases. Trimming cost V 7 bases and J 6 bases; bases outside gene matches: 15. CDR3 size: 15 residues. The germline V gene has CDR1 SGHTA and CDR2 FQGNSA.